Included here is one T cell receptor beta chain sequence, with context. The junction had 9 bases not matched to a gene; V was cut back by 2 bases and J by 0 bases. Germline CDR1 is KGHSH and CDR2 is LQKENI. The CDR3 spans 18 residues. The sample originates from a study of blood T cell repertoires in COVID-19. Looking at the study overall: PBMCs, B-cell-depleted T cells, or T cells provided the cDNA or gDNA that made up the material.

The assay was immunoSEQ multiplex PCR, and TCRdb's table has in-frame clones only and misses some. Of about 150,000 clones listed, over 80% are singletons. The chain carries TRBV18 and TRBJ2-3; 9 bases are shared with TRBD2. The clonotype was recovered from a man in his 60s with active or convalescent COVID-19. Sequenced input: peripheral blood. CDR3 region: CASSPALAGPTSTDTQYF. The CDR3 DNA follows: TGTGCCAGCTCACCAGCTCTAGCGGGGCCGACTAGCACAGATACGCAGTATTTT. The entire variable domain, with the rest obtained from reference TRBV18 and TRBJ2-3, is as follows: NAGVMQNPRHLVRRRGQEARLRCSPMKGHSHVYWYRQLPEEGLKFMVYLQKENIIDESGMPKERFSAEFPKEGPSILRIQQVVRGDSAAYFCASSPALAGPTSTDTQYFGPGTRLTVL.